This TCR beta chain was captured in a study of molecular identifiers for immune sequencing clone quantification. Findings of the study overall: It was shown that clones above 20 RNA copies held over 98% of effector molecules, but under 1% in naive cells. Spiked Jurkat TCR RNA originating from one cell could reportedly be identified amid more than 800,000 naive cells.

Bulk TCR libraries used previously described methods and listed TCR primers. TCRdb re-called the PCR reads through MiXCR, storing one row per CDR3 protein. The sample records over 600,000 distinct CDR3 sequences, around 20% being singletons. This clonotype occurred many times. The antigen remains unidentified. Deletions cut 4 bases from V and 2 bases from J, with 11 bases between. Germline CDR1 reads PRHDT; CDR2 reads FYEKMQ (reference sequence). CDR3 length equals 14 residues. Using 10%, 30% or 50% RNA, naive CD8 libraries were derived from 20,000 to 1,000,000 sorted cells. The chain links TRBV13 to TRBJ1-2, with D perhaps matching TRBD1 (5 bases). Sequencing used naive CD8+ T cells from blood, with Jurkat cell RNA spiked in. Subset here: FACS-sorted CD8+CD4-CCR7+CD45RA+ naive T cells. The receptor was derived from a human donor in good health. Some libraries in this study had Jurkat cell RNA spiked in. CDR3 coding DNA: TGTGCCAGCAGCTCAGAAGGGGTAAACTATGGCTACACCTTC. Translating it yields CASSSEGVNYGYTF. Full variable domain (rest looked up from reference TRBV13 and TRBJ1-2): AAGVIQSPRHLIKEKRETATLKCYPIPRHDTVYWYQQGPGQDPQFLISFYEKMQSDKGSIPDRFSAQQFSDYHSELNMSSLELGDSALYFCASSSEGVNYGYTFGSGTRLTVV.